This T cell receptor beta chain is from a study of blood T cell repertoires in COVID-19. About the research overall: COVID-19 samples collected from the United States, Italy and Spain covered acute and convalescent phases. T cells, B-cell-depleted T cells, or PBMCs provided the cDNA or gDNA that served as material.

Trimming took 8 bases from V and 2 from J; bases not matched to a gene: 8. The CDR3 consists of 14 residues. Germline V gene data show CDR1 as SQVTM and CDR2 as ANQGSEA. In the original analysis: Amplification with reference gene primers provided the estimates of nucleated cell counts. Some clones are missing from TCRdb's copy, which holds only in-frame ones; the method was immunoSEQ multiplex PCR. The V and J calls and clone size come from that table; D and trimming were worked out from the DNA. The data contain 150,000 to 200,000 clones, just under 80% of them seen just once; the ten biggest clones take up roughly 6.8%. This clone was detected once.

Sequencing was carried out using peripheral blood. This receptor was obtained from a man aged 65 to 79 with active or convalescent COVID-19. V is TRBV29-1 and J is TRBJ2-3; TRBD2 aligns across 9 bases. The DNA for the CDR3 is TGCAGCACCCTAGGGACTAGCCCCACAGATACGCAGTATTTT. Protein: CSTLGTSPTDTQYF.